The text below deals with one T cell receptor beta chain. Looked up from germline, CDR1 is MDHEN and CDR2 is SYDVKM. Trimming stripped 8 bases from V and 4 bases from J, with 11 bases between. CDR3 size: 12 residues. Authors' data handling: For nucleated cells, counts were estimated from reference gene primer amplification. The assay was immunoSEQ multiplex PCR, and TCRdb's table has in-frame clones only and misses some. That table supplies the V and J calls and clone size; D and trimming were determined from the DNA. The top ten hold about 2.7% of the sample, which has approximately 170,000 clones, more than 65% seen once. The data were taken from a study of blood T cell repertoires in COVID-19. Study context: Spain, Italy and the United States supplied samples that represented acute and convalescent COVID-19. T cells, B-cell-depleted T cells, or PBMCs provided the cDNA or gDNA that served as material.

The rearrangement joins TRBV28 to TRBJ1-2, with D perhaps matching TRBD1 (6 bases). The receptor was derived from a human donor with acute or convalescent COVID-19. The donor label of this sample is uncertain. The sequenced sample was peripheral blood. DNA for the CDR3: TGTGCCAGCGGGCCGACAGGCTATGGCTACACCTTC. Its protein is CASGPTGYGYTF.